Each of the 30 T cell receptor beta chains below was sequenced from the same sample in a study of sequential checkpoint blockade in melanoma. Using immunoSEQ multiplex PCR, the repertoire was profiled, and TCRdb retains in-frame clones only, with some absent. The sample carries 2,000 or so clones, around 21% recorded once. Indicated treatment: randomized to nivolumab then ipilimumab (arm A) or the reverse (arm B). The sequenced sample was tumor tissue (inferred from file names), obtained from a patient given nivolumab and ipilimumab in sequence. These receptors originate from a human donor with melanoma.

This clone was seen a few times. Compared with germline, one end of the junction differs, possibly owing to a read error. The chain carries TRBV6-8 and TRBJ2-5; 9 positions agree with TRBD1. The CDR3 totals 14 residues. Germline V lookup: CDR1 MNHGY, CDR2 SAAAGT. CDR3 coding DNA: TGTGCCATCAGTGCGACAGGGGGTGGCGAGACCCAGTACTTC. Its translation is CAISATGGGETQYF.

The chain uses TRBV1 and TRBJ2-5; TRBD1, as called in the table, went unchecked against the DNA. TRBV1 is annotated as a pseudogene. CDR3 size: 16 residues. The CDR3 nucleotides are TGCACCAGCAGCCAAGAAGGACAGGGGCCACGGGAGACCCAGTACTTC. Translated, it gives CTSSQEGQGPRETQYF.

CDR3 nucleotide sequence: TGTGCCAGCAGTTACGTCCGGGGTCAAAGGAAGGGCTATGGCTACACCTTC. Residues: CASSYVRGQRKGYGYTF. The J gene is TRBJ1-2, the V gene TRBV6-8, with D unresolved. The germline V and J ends were trimmed by 2 bases and 4 bases, with 20 bases remaining between them. This CDR3 is built from 17 residues. Germline V gene sequence: CDR1 MNHGY, CDR2 SAAAGT.

This clone was found many times. The genes are TRBV11-3 and TRBJ2-7; D uncertain. From germline, CDR1 is SGHNT and CDR2 YENEEA. V lost 4 bases to trimming and J lost 3 bases, with 13 bases between them. The CDR3 extends over 14 amino acids. The CDR3 loop is CASSSGRLNYEQYF. CDR3 DNA: TGTGCCAGCAGCTCCGGACGGCTCAACTACGAGCAGTACTTC.

This clone was detected a few times. V usage is TRBV12-5 and J usage is TRBJ2-7, with 8 bases fitting TRBD2. Germline V lookup: CDR1 LGHNT, CDR2 FRNRAP. The CDR3 loop spans 14 amino acids. The DNA for the CDR3 is TGTGCCAGCGGGAGCGGGGGACTCCCCTACGAGCAGTACTTC. As protein: CASGSGGLPYEQYF.

This clone is deemed medium-sized. The rearrangement joins TRBV11-3 to TRBJ1-3, with D uncertain. The CDR3 loop spans 14 amino acids. Germline V gives CDR1 SGHNT, CDR2 YENEEA. The V end lost 1 base, the J end lost 2 bases, and 6 bases lay between the germline ends. The CDR3 coding sequence is TGTGCCAGCAGCTTAGGAGTTGCTGGAAACACCATATATTTT. This sequence encodes CASSLGVAGNTIYF.

The CDR3 DNA follows: TGCAGCGTAACAACGACACCCCTCTCTGGAAACACCATATATTTT. This encodes CSVTTTPLSGNTIYF. The chain links TRBV29-1 to TRBJ1-3; D uncertain. The CDR3 extends over 15 amino acids. Deletions cut 6 bases from V and 0 bases from J, with 15 bases between. The germline V gene encodes CDR1 SQVTM and CDR2 ANQGSEA.

The chain recombines TRBV12-5 with TRBJ2-1, with TRBD2 matching 10 bases. This CDR3 has 16 residues. The germline CDR1 and CDR2 sequences are LGHNT and FRNRAP. The V segment lost 5 bases and the J segment 5 bases; nucleotides outside the gene matches: 9. The CDR3 loop is CASGPRASGGNNEQFF. Written as DNA, the CDR3 is TGTGCTAGTGGTCCTCGGGCTAGCGGGGGCAACAATGAGCAGTTCTTC.

The rearrangement uses TRBV6-8 and TRBJ2-7, with no clear D. Trimming pared 8 bases from V and 2 bases from J, leaving 13 bases between. The CDR3 runs 13 residues. Germline values: CDR1 MNHGY, CDR2 SAAAGT. Here the CDR3 DNA reads TGTGCCAGCGTTCGTGCCCACCCCTACGAGCAGTACTTC. Amino acids: CASVRAHPYEQYF.

This clone occurred a few times. This chain connects TRBV28 to TRBJ1-2; D is possibly TRBD1 (6 bases). V gave up 6 bases and J gave up 2 bases, with 13 bases separating them. The CDR3 length is 14 residues. Looked up from germline, CDR1 is MDHEN and CDR2 is SYDVKM. CDR3 protein: CASREQGTNYGYTF. The CDR3 DNA follows: TGTGCCAGCAGGGAGCAGGGGACCAACTATGGCTACACCTTC.

The V and J genes are TRBV6-8 and TRBJ1-1; 7 nucleotides match TRBD1. V lost 7 bases and J lost 3; bases outside the gene matches: 5. Germline assignment: CDR1 MNHGY and CDR2 SAAAGT. This CDR3 contains 13 residues. CDR3 DNA: TGTGCCAGCACCGGGGGACAGTACACTGAAGCTTTCTTT. Protein product: CASTGGQYTEAFF.

The gene calls are TRBV6-8 and TRBJ2-5; tentatively, D is TRBD1 (7 bases). Per germline, CDR1 MNHGY and CDR2 SAAAGT. CDR3 size: 15 residues. V lost 8 bases, J lost 1 base, and 17 bases lay in between. This CDR3 is CASRRGQGGQETQYF. The CDR3 DNA follows: TGTGCCAGCCGCCGGGGTCAGGGGGGCCAAGAGACCCAGTACTTC.

V is TRBV6-8 and J is TRBJ1-5; D unclear. V lost 6 bases and J 3 bases, leaving 12 bases between the germline ends. Germline V lookup: CDR1 MNHGY, CDR2 SAAAGT. This CDR3 is built from 14 residues. CDR3 nucleotides: TGTGCCAGCAGACCTCAGACTTACAATCAGCCCCAGCATTTT. As protein: CASRPQTYNQPQHF.

This clone was seen only a few times. The rearrangement links TRBV6-8 to TRBJ2-3, with 10 nucleotides matching TRBD1. CDR3 length: 14 amino acids. The junction had 3 bases not matched to a gene; V was cut back by 6 bases and J by 3 bases. Looked up from germline, CDR1 is MNHGY and CDR2 is SAAAGT. CDR3 coding DNA: TGTGCCAGCAGCGGACAGGGGGTAACAGATACGCAGTATTTT. Encoded protein: CASSGQGVTDTQYF.

The chain is built from TRBV29-1 and TRBJ1-1; a weak D match, TRBD1 (5 bases). The CDR3 is 13 residues long. Germline V gives CDR1 SQVTM, CDR2 ANQGSEA. Trimming removed 4 bases at V and 1 base at J, with 10 bases between. CDR3 residues: CSVGLGPNTEAFF. DNA of the CDR3: TGCAGCGTTGGTTTGGGGCCGAACACTGAAGCTTTCTTT. Complete variable domain (other parts from reference TRBV29-1 and TRBJ1-1): SAVISQKPSRDICQRGTSLTIQCQVDSQVTMMFWYRQQPGQSLTLIATANQGSEATYESGFVIDKFPISRPNLTFSTLTVSNMSPEDSSIYLCSVGLGPNTEAFFGQGTRLTVV.

The CDR3 loop reads CASSELHGVGNTIYF. DNA for the CDR3: TGTGCCAGCAGCGAATTACACGGCGTTGGAAACACCATATATTTT. This chain uses TRBV9 with TRBJ1-3; no firm D call. With 3 bases removed from V and 3 bases from J, the gap between germline ends came to 13 bases. CDR3 length equals 15 residues. Looked up from germline, CDR1 is SGDLS and CDR2 is YYNGEE.

The chain is built from TRBV29-1 and TRBJ1-4; 7 nucleotides line up with TRBD1. The J segment lost 4 bases and the V segment lost 7 bases, leaving 9 bases of the junction unmatched. The germline V gene has CDR1 SQVTM and CDR2 ANQGSEA. The CDR3 extends over 14 amino acids. In nucleotides, the CDR3 is TGCAGCGCTACCGGGGACAGCATTAATGAAAAACTGTTTTTT. Translating gives CSATGDSINEKLFF. Together with reference TRBV29-1 and TRBJ1-4, the CDR3 gives the full variable domain: SAVISQKPSRDICQRGTSLTIQCQVDSQVTMMFWYRQQPGQSLTLIATANQGSEATYESGFVIDKFPISRPNLTFSTLTVSNMSPEDSSIYLCSATGDSINEKLFFGSGTQLSVL.

The chain has TRBV19 and TRBJ2-7, with D hard to call. There are 16 residues in the CDR3. Germline V gives CDR1 LNHDA, CDR2 SQIVND (reference sequence). The V and J ends lost 5 bases and 2 bases respectively, with 19 bases between them. DNA for the CDR3: TGTGCCAGTAGTCCCGCACAGAACTACTACCCCTACGAGCAGTACTTC. Its protein product is CASSPAQNYYPYEQYF.

This clone was counted only a few times. The rearrangement joins TRBV11-3 to TRBJ2-7, with 7 bases lining up with TRBD2. The CDR3 runs 14 residues. The V segment lost 2 bases and the J segment 4 bases; nucleotides outside the gene matches: 5. Germline V gives CDR1 SGHNT, CDR2 YENEEA. CDR3 nucleotide sequence: TGTGCCAGCAGCTTATCACCCGGGGGGTACGAGCAGTACTTC. Translation gives CASSLSPGGYEQYF.

This clone is deemed medium-sized (0.01 to 0.1%). DNA for the CDR3: TGTGCCAGCAGCTTAGGGGGGGCACAACCTAAGCAGTTCTTC. It encodes CASSLGGAQPKQFF. The chain joins TRBV11-3 to TRBJ2-1; D may correspond to TRBD1 or TRBD2 (6 bases each). The CDR3 runs 14 residues. Per germline, CDR1 SGHNT and CDR2 YENEEA. The ends were cut back, 1 base at V and 11 bases at J, with 15 bases in the middle.

The rearrangement uses TRBV15 and TRBJ2-4; 9 nucleotides align to TRBD1. The V segment lost 3 bases and the J segment 5 bases; nucleotides outside the gene matches: 8. This CDR3 comprises 16 residues. Germline CDR1 LNHNV, CDR2 YYDKDF (reference sequence). In DNA, the CDR3 is TGTGCCACCAGCAGGTTCCGGGACAGGGCTCAAAACATTCAGTACTTC. Translated, it gives CATSRFRDRAQNIQYF.

The rearrangement links TRBV11-3 to TRBJ1-5; D is possibly TRBD1 (6 bases). The ends were cut back, 3 bases at V and 3 bases at J, with 12 bases in the middle. This CDR3 spans 15 amino acids. From germline, CDR1 is SGHNT and CDR2 YENEEA. CDR3 nucleotides: TGTGCCAGCAGCTTGGAGGGGGGTCTCAATCAGCCCCAGCATTTT. Translated, it gives CASSLEGGLNQPQHF.

By share, this clone counts as medium-sized (0.01 to 0.1%). V usage is TRBV11-3 and J usage is TRBJ1-6; D may be TRBD1 (5 bases). Trimming stripped 4 bases from V and 6 bases from J, with 10 bases between. The germline CDR1 and CDR2 sequences are SGHNT and YENEEA. The CDR3 extends over 14 amino acids. As DNA, the CDR3 is TGTGCCAGCAGCTCCGACAGTCCTAATTCACCCCTCCACTTT. Its protein product is CASSSDSPNSPLHF.

The rearrangement uses TRBV19 and TRBJ2-3, with no clear D. The germline V gene encodes CDR1 LNHDA and CDR2 SQIVND (reference sequence). The CDR3 loop spans 16 amino acids. The ends were cut back, 4 bases at V and 6 bases at J, with 20 bases in the middle. This CDR3 is CASSKGGSGPRDTQYF. CDR3 DNA sequence: TGTGCCAGTAGTAAGGGTGGGTCCGGGCCCAGGGATACGCAGTATTTT. The full variable domain, with the rest looked up from reference TRBV19 and TRBJ2-3, is DGGITQSPKYLFRKEGQNVTLSCEQNLNHDAMYWYRQDPGQGLRLIYYSQIVNDFQKGDIAEGYSVSREKKESFPLTVTSAQKNPTAFYLCASSKGGSGPRDTQYFGPGTRLTVL.

This clone has only one observation. The chain employs TRBV5-1 and TRBJ1-1; no clear D gene. The CDR3 length is 15 residues. Between the trimmed V and J ends, which lost 1 base and 0 bases, there was a span of 10 bases. Germline V gives CDR1 SGHRS, CDR2 YFSETQ. The CDR3 is CASSLKLGMNTEAFF. The CDR3 DNA sequence: TGCGCCAGCAGCTTGAAGCTCGGTATGAACACTGAAGCTTTCTTT.

By proportion, this clone is large. V is TRBV15 and J is TRBJ2-7; the match to TRBD1 covers 8 bases. Germline CDR1 is LNHNV and CDR2 is YYDKDF (reference sequence). CDR3 length: 14 residues. Trimming removed 8 bases from V and 3 bases from J; junction bases left unmatched: 9. In DNA, the CDR3 is TGTGCCACCTCCGAGAACAGGGGGTTCTACGAGCAGTACTTC. This gives the protein CATSENRGFYEQYF.

This clone is deemed medium-sized. This chain uses TRBV11-3 with TRBJ1-6; tentatively, D is TRBD1 (5 bases). V dropped 4 bases and J dropped 7 bases, with 11 bases sitting between them. The CDR3 has 14 residues. The germline gives CDR1 SGHNT, CDR2 YENEEA. In DNA form, the CDR3 reads TGTGCCAGCAGCTCCTCCTGGGGGAATTCACCCCTCCACTTT. Protein: CASSSSWGNSPLHF.

The V call is TRBV14, the J call TRBJ1-1; TRBD1 is a possible D gene (5 bases). Trimming removed 3 bases at V and 5 bases at J, with 7 bases between. There are 12 residues in the CDR3. CDR1 and CDR2 from the germline V gene are SGHDN and FVKESK. The CDR3 loop is CASSQGGTEAFF. The CDR3 region has the DNA TGTGCCAGCAGCCAGGGGGGGACTGAAGCTTTCTTT.

The chain couples TRBV12-1 to TRBJ1-1. TRBV12-1 is designated a pseudogene. The CDR3 is made up of 15 amino acids. The CDR3 loop is CASPRGGEMNTEAFF. Written as DNA, the CDR3 is TGTGCCAGCCCACGCGGCGGGGAGATGAACACTGAAGCTTTCTTT.

This clone was found a few times. The CDR3 DNA reads TGTGCCAGCAGACCCCATAGCGTAGCTAGCACAGATACGCAGTATTTT. This codes for CASRPHSVASTDTQYF. This chain connects TRBV28 to TRBJ2-3; weak D call: TRBD2 (5 bases). V was shortened by 6 bases and J by 0 bases, with 16 bases between the two germline ends. The germline gives CDR1 MDHEN, CDR2 SYDVKM. The CDR3 contains 16 residues.